The 11 T cell receptor beta chains below were found in one sample sequenced in a study of blood T cells in healthy people across ages. Alongside a J-beta primer mix, a sample-barcoded 5' primer served in a second PCR lasting roughly 7 to 12 cycles. MiXCR, applied by TCRdb to the 5' RACE reads, yields one record per CDR3 protein. Found here are roughly 500,000 distinct CDR3 sequences, 25% to 30% of them singletons; the top ten hold roughly 20%. The sequenced sample consisted of blood. The receptors originated from a woman aged 70-85 years in good health.

This chain joins TRBV27 and TRBJ1-6; tentative D call: TRBD1 (6 bases). The ends were cut back, 0 bases at V and 6 bases at J, with 12 bases in the middle. The V gene's germline CDR1 is MNHEY and CDR2 SMNVEV (reference sequence). The CDR3 is made up of 16 amino acids. CDR3 nucleotide sequence: TGTGCCAGCAGTTTATCGAGGACAGTCCCTAATTCACCCCTCCACTTT. As protein: CASSLSRTVPNSPLHF.

The V and J genes are TRBV15 and TRBJ1-4; no clear D. V lost 4 bases to trimming and J lost 4 bases, with 13 bases between them. Germline V CDR1 and CDR2: LNHNV, YYDKDF (reference sequence). The CDR3 runs to 15 residues. CDR3 nucleotide sequence: TGTGCCACCAGCATCGGGTTTGGCCTTAATGAAAAACTGTTTTTT. It encodes CATSIGFGLNEKLFF.

This rearrangement joins TRBV12-5 to TRBJ1-1; TRBD1 matches at 7 bases. V dropped 6 bases and J dropped 0; count of bases not matched to a gene: 7. CDR1 is LGHNT, CDR2 FRNRAP, per germline. The CDR3 is 15 residues long. The CDR3 bases are TGTGCTAGTGGGCTACGTGGACAGGTGAACACTGAAGCTTTCTTT. Protein sequence: CASGLRGQVNTEAFF.

The CDR3 sequence is CASSLETSGRSTDTQYF. The DNA of the CDR3 is TGTGCCAGCAGCCTCGAGACTAGCGGGAGGAGCACAGATACGCAGTATTTT. This chain connects TRBV11-2 to TRBJ2-3; the match to TRBD2 covers 13 bases. Germline CDR1 is SGHAT and CDR2 is FQNNGV. The CDR3 length is 17 residues. Trimming took 5 bases from V and 0 from J; bases not matched to a gene: 5. Supplemented by reference TRBV11-2 and TRBJ2-3, the full variable domain reads EAGVAQSPRYKIIEKRQSVAFWCNPISGHATLYWYQQILGQGPKLLIQFQNNGVVDDSQLPKDRFSAERLKGVDSTLKIQPAKLEDSAVYLCASSLETSGRSTDTQYFGPGTRLTVL.

V gene TRBV19 combines with J gene TRBJ2-5; D perhaps matches TRBD2 (6 bases). There are 10 residues in the CDR3. V was trimmed by 8 bases and J by 9 bases, leaving 10 bases between them. Germline CDR1 is LNHDA and CDR2 is SQIVND (reference sequence). The CDR3 sequence: CASGREAQYF. In nucleotides, the CDR3 is TGTGCCAGTGGTAGGGAGGCCCAGTACTTC.

This clonotype was detected a few times. V gene TRBV11-2 combines with J gene TRBJ1-2, with a tentative D call TRBD1 (5 bases). The CDR3 totals 15 residues. CDR1 SGHAT and CDR2 FQNNGV come from the germline V gene. V lost 3 bases and J 7 bases, leaving 18 bases between the germline ends. The CDR3 coding sequence is TGTGCCAGCAGCTTCCTTGACAGTCCCCTCGGTGGCTACACCTTC. Its translation: CASSFLDSPLGGYTF.

This CDR3 is CASSSQPGGETQYF. CDR3 nucleotides: TGTGCCAGCAGCTCTCAACCTGGGGGGGAGACCCAGTACTTC. J is TRBJ2-5 and V is TRBV7-3; possible D gene TRBD2, 6 bases. The V end was cut by 4 bases, the J end by 5 bases, with 14 bases between. The CDR3 totals 14 residues. Germline assignment: CDR1 SGHTA and CDR2 FQGTGA.

The chain uses TRBV4-2 and TRBJ2-1; the match to TRBD2 covers 10 bases. The CDR3 has 17 residues. Germline V lookup: CDR1 LGHNA, CDR2 YNFKEQ. With 0 bases clipped from V and 6 bases from J, the junction kept 8 bases outside the gene matches. CDR3 DNA sequence: TGTGCCAGCAGCCAAGATCTGAGCGGGGGGGCAGGCAATGAGCAGTTCTTC. This sequence encodes CASSQDLSGGAGNEQFF.

This chain uses TRBV29-1 with TRBJ2-5; 10 nucleotides match TRBD2. TRBJ2-7 matches the DNA end more closely, so the J call is doubtful. CDR3 length: 11 residues. CDR1 and CDR2 (germline): SQVTM, ANQGSEA. The DNA for the CDR3 is TGCAGCGTGGGGACTAGCGTCGAGCAGTACTTC. Amino acid sequence: CSVGTSVEQYF.

This clonotype was picked up a small number of times. The chain uses TRBV2 and TRBJ1-2; weak D call: TRBD1 (5 bases). The germline V gene encodes CDR1 SNHLY and CDR2 FYNNEI. Trimming cost V 4 bases and J 1 base, with 10 bases left between them. The CDR3 sequence is 14 residues long. The CDR3 is CASSVQGLNYGYTF. DNA for the CDR3: TGTGCCAGCAGTGTTCAGGGCCTTAACTATGGCTACACCTTC.

The CDR3 protein is CASSRSTSGGVYQETQYF. The CDR3 DNA follows: TGCGCCAGCAGCCGTTCGACTAGCGGGGGAGTTTACCAAGAGACCCAGTACTTC. The chain combines TRBV5-1 with TRBJ2-5; TRBD2 agrees at 12 bases. Germline V gives CDR1 SGHRS, CDR2 YFSETQ. The V segment lost 4 bases and the J segment 0 bases; nucleotides outside the gene matches: 10. The CDR3 is 18 residues long.